This is a list of T cell receptor beta chains from one sample in a study of PD-L1 blockade in urothelial cancer. Here immunoSEQ multiplex PCR was the method, and the copy in TCRdb shows in-frame clones only, minus some. This table holds about 56,000 clones, less than 90% found once. The sample in question was PBMCs, obtained around atezolizumab (anti-PD-L1) treatment. Source of these receptors: a man in his 70s with urothelial cancer. The CDR3 runs from the conserved cysteine through the conserved F or W. The D gene is left open where the match is weak. The size field is filled for only some rows; it gives once, few, many or a size class.

TGTGCCAGAAGCTTGAGTCAGGGGACGGGGACTGAAGCTTTCTTT CARSLSQGTGTEAFF - TRBV5-3 - TRBJ1-1
TGTGCCAGCAGTGAACACCCCGGACAGGGTCAAGAGACCCAGTACTTC CASSEHPGQGQETQYF - TRBV25-1 TRBD1 TRBJ2-5
TGTGCCAGCAGCACCCGGGAGACGAACACCGGGGAGCTGTTTTTT CASSTRETNTGELFF once TRBV5-6 - TRBJ2-2
TGCGCCAGCAGCTGGACGACAGGGGGGGAATCCTACAATGAGCAGTTCTTC CASSWTTGGESYNEQFF - TRBV5-1 TRBD1 TRBJ2-1
TGTGCCAGCAGCTCCCCCGGCGGGCTAGCCCTCACCGGGGAGCTGTTTTTT CASSSPGGLALTGELFF - TRBV9 - TRBJ2-2
TGTGCCAGCTCACCACCTAGCACCCCAGGGGCTGGCTATGGCTACACCTTC CASSPPSTPGAGYGYTF - TRBV18 - TRBJ1-2
TGCAGACCCGCCCCGGGGACAGCGAACACTGAAGCTTTCTTT CRPAPGTANTEAFF - TRBV29-1 TRBD1 TRBJ1-1
TGTGCCAGCAGTGAAGCGGTAGGGACAGAATCCTACGAGCAGTACTTC CASSEAVGTESYEQYF - TRBV2 TRBD1 TRBJ2-7
TGCGCCAGCAGCTTGGAGGCGGGGCGAAATGAGCAGTTCTTC CASSLEAGRNEQFF - TRBV5-1 - TRBJ2-1
TGCGCCAGCAGCTCGAAGACAGGCTTCTTCTCTGGAAACACCATATATTTT CASSSKTGFFSGNTIYF - TRBV5-1 - TRBJ1-3
TGTGCCAGCACGGTAGCGGACTTCTACGAGCAGTACTTC CASTVADFYEQYF - TRBV6-1 - TRBJ2-7
TGCGCCAGCTCGGAGAAGAGAACTAATGAAAAACTGTTTTTT CASSEKRTNEKLFF - TRBV10-1 - TRBJ1-4
TGTGCCAGCAGTGAAAGGCTAGCGGCCTACAATGAGCAGTTCTTC CASSERLAAYNEQFF - TRBV2 TRBD2 TRBJ2-1
TGTGCCAGCAGCTCGACACCTGGACTCCCTAACAATGAGCAGTTCTTC CASSSTPGLPNNEQFF - TRBV7-3 - TRBJ2-1
TGCGCCAGCAGCCTTACAGGGGGCTCAACAGATACGCAGTATTTT CASSLTGGSTDTQYF - TRBV4-1 TRBD1 TRBJ2-3
TGTGCCAGCAGCCCTCAGAGGAACAATGAGCAGTTCTTC CASSPQRNNEQFF - TRBV11-2 - TRBJ2-1
TGTGCCAGTAGTATAGGGACAGAAACCAATGAGCAGTTCTTC CASSIGTETNEQFF - TRBV19 - TRBJ2-1
TGTGCCAGCAGCGTAGGGAGACTAGCGGGAGTTGAGACCCAGTACTTC CASSVGRLAGVETQYF once TRBV9 TRBD2 TRBJ2-5
TGTGCCAGCAGTTCGAGAGATATCCATGAGCAGTTCTTC CASSSRDIHEQFF - TRBV6-5 - TRBJ2-1
TGCGCCAGCAGCCAAGCCGGGGTGACTAATGAAAAACTGTTTTTT CASSQAGVTNEKLFF - TRBV4-1 - TRBJ1-4
TGTGCCAGCAGAACACCAGGGGGAGGAGAGACCCAGTACTTC CASRTPGGGETQYF - TRBV28 - TRBJ2-5
TGTGCCTGGAGTGGGGGAGGTGCTCGGCATTTT CAWSGGGARHF - TRBV30 - TRBJ1-5
TGTGCCTGGAGCGGACAGACCAACACTGAAGCTTTCTTT CAWSGQTNTEAFF - TRBV30 - TRBJ1-1
TGTGCCAGCCGGGCGGGGTTGGATGAAAAACTGTTTTTT CASRAGLDEKLFF - TRBV6-6 - TRBJ1-4
TGTGCCAGCAGTGAAGGGCAGGGGTTTCAGCCCCAGCATTTT CASSEGQGFQPQHF - TRBV2 - TRBJ1-5
TGTGCCAGCAGTGATTGGCAGAACTATGGCTACACCTTC CASSDWQNYGYTF - TRBV25-1 - TRBJ1-2
TGTGCCATCAGTGAGCCGCGGGACAGAGACACCGGGGAGCTGTTTTTT CAISEPRDRDTGELFF - TRBV10-3 - TRBJ2-2
TGTGCCAGCAGCTCAGGGGCACTTAATGAAAAACTGTTTTTT CASSSGALNEKLFF - TRBV7-6 - TRBJ1-4
TGTGCCAGCAGCCCTCGTGGGACTAGCGGGGGGGGGTACGCGTATTTT CASSPRGTSGGGYAYF - TRBV7-2 TRBD2 TRBJ2-3
TGTGCCAGCAGCATTGATTTTACTCTCTCTGGAAACACCATATATTTT CASSIDFTLSGNTIYF - TRBV28 - TRBJ1-3
TGTGCCAGTAGTTTAGAGGGAGGAGGACAAGAGACCCAGTACTTC CASSLEGGGQETQYF - TRBV19 - TRBJ2-5
TGTGCCAGCAGCTTAGCGCTGAGGGAGAAACTGTTTTTT CASSLALREKLFF - TRBV7-2 - TRBJ1-4
TGTGCCAGCAGCTTGAGCGGGAGGGCTTACAATGAGCAGTTCTTC CASSLSGRAYNEQFF - TRBV5-8 TRBD2 TRBJ2-1
TGTGCCAGCAGCTCCGCCGGCAATGAGCAGTTCTTC CASSSAGNEQFF - TRBV7-8 - TRBJ2-1
TGTGCCAGCTCACGGGACAGGTCAGATTCGGAAGCTTTCTTT CASSRDRSDSEAFF - TRBV18 TRBD1 TRBJ1-1
TGTGCCACCGCGGGACTAGCGGGCGCAGGCGGTGAGCAGTTCTTC CATAGLAGAGGEQFF - TRBV19 TRBD2 TRBJ2-1
TGCGCCAGCAGCCAAGATTGGCTAGCGGGAGCATACGAGCAGTACTTC CASSQDWLAGAYEQYF - TRBV4-1 TRBD2 TRBJ2-7
TGTGCCAGTAGTCCCGGGAGGGAGTACAATCAGCCCCAGCATTTT CASSPGREYNQPQHF - TRBV19 - TRBJ1-5
TGTGCCATCAGTGGGCCAGGGACTGAAGCTTTCTTT CAISGPGTEAFF - TRBV10-3 - TRBJ1-1
TGTGCCAGCTCTCCACAGGGGGCGAACACCGGGGAGCTGTTTTTT CASSPQGANTGELFF - TRBV18 TRBD1 TRBJ2-2
TGTGCCAGCACGCTTTCCGGGACAGCCCCCGCCGGGGAGCTGTTTTTT CASTLSGTAPAGELFF - TRBV9 TRBD1 TRBJ2-2
TGTGCCAGCAGTTTAGTTGGACAGGGCCTCTCCTCTGGGGCCAACGTCCTGACTTTC CASSLVGQGLSSGANVLTF - TRBV28 TRBD1 TRBJ2-6
TGTGCCAGCAGTTACCCGGACAGAAAGAACACTGAAGCTTTCTTT CASSYPDRKNTEAFF - TRBV6-5 - TRBJ1-1
TGTGCCAGCAGCAAGGATGAGGGCACTGAAGCTTTCTTT CASSKDEGTEAFF - TRBV21-1 - TRBJ1-1
TGTGCCAGCAGCCCGGGACAGGGAAGCTCCTACGAGCAGTACTTC CASSPGQGSSYEQYF - TRBV9 TRBD1 TRBJ2-7
TGTGCCAGCAGCTTAAGAGGGCCGAATGAGCAGTTCTTC CASSLRGPNEQFF - TRBV7-3 - TRBJ2-1